One and the same sample provided the 8 T cell receptor beta chains below, sequenced in a study of T cells expressing NK-cell markers. Reanalyzing the 5' RACE reads, TCRdb keeps one entry per CDR3 protein, without DNA. The table for this sample gives hundreds of thousands of distinct CDR3 sequences. Sequencing input: blood T cells: a sorted CD56 or NKG2C T cell subset, CD4+ or CD8+ T cells, or bulk PBMC T cells (not recorded which). The receptors stem from a man aged 18-75 years in good health.

The chain combines TRBV7-2 with TRBJ2-6; checking the TCRdb D call of TRBD1 is not possible without DNA. CDR1 SGHTA and CDR2 FQGNSA come from the germline V gene. This CDR3 has 17 amino acids. CDR3 sequence: CASSPQGENSGANVLTF.

J is TRBJ2-1 and V is TRBV14; the D call of TRBD2 rests on TCRdb alone, since no DNA is present to check it. CDR3 length: 14 amino acids. Germline values: CDR1 SGHDN, CDR2 FVKESK. The CDR3 sequence is CASSRASVYNEQFF.

The chain carries TRBV18 and TRBJ2-5; TCRdb picks TRBD1, but there is no DNA to check that call. The CDR3 is 16 amino acids. The V gene's germline CDR1 is KGHSH and CDR2 LQKENI. The CDR3 loop is CASSQRPRVGAETQYF. Combining the CDR3 with reference TRBV18 and TRBJ2-5 gives the whole variable domain NAGVMQNPRHLVRRRGQEARLRCSPMKGHSHVYWYRQLPEEGLKFMVYLQKENIIDESGMPKERFSAEFPKEGPSILRIQQVVRGDSAAYFCASSQRPRVGAETQYFGPGTRLLVL.

This chain links TRBV7-9 with TRBJ2-1; TCRdb calls TRBD1, which cannot be checked without DNA. CDR1 and CDR2 (germline): SEHNR, FQNEAQ (reference sequence). The CDR3 length is 15 residues. The CDR3 here is CASSFSGTILNEQFF.

The rearrangement uses TRBV7-9 and TRBJ1-2; the TCRdb D gene call, TRBD1, has no DNA to confirm it. From germline, CDR1 is SEHNR and CDR2 FQNEAQ (reference sequence). The CDR3 is made up of 16 amino acids. The CDR3 protein is CASRPGRLWDNYGYTF.

The V call is TRBV7-7, the J call TRBJ2-1; with no DNA, the TCRdb D assignment of TRBD1 cannot be verified. CDR1 is SSHAT, CDR2 FNYEAQ, per germline (reference sequence). The CDR3 runs to 14 residues. CDR3: CASSTNGDGGEQFF.

The chain combines TRBV30 with TRBJ2-5; TCRdb gives TRBD1 as the D gene, but with no DNA this cannot be confirmed. Germline lookup yields CDR1 GTSNPN and CDR2 SVGIG (reference sequence). The length of the CDR3 is 14 residues. The CDR3 loop reads CAWSVGGQGRTQYF. The full variable domain, with the rest looked up from reference TRBV30 and TRBJ2-5, is SQTIHQWPATLVQPVGSPLSLECTVEGTSNPNLYWYRQAAGRGLQLLFYSVGIGQISSEVPQNLSASRPQDRQFILSSKKLLLSDSGFYLCAWSVGGQGRTQYFGPGTRLLVL.

V and J are TRBV2 and TRBJ1-2; TCRdb's D gene call, TRBD1, goes unchecked for lack of DNA. Germline CDR1 reads SNHLY; CDR2 reads FYNNEI. There are 13 residues in the CDR3. This CDR3 is CALDRTINYGYTF.